This T cell receptor (beta chain) was profiled in a study of blood T cell repertoires in COVID-19 (dated by TCRdb to between 2020 and 2021). Turning to the overall study: The collaborator samples originated in the United States, Italy and Spain and spanned the acute and convalescent phases of COVID-19. The material from the prospective study consisted of cDNA or gDNA derived from T cells, B-cell-depleted T cells, or PBMCs. Subjects who had been exposed to COVID-19, were actively infected with it, or had recovered from it provided the deeply sampled blood TCRbeta repertoires that made up the dataset. A freely available public database, intended as a resource for researchers studying the immune response to SARS-CoV-2, is where the repertoires were released. The samples were drawn from the first 160 participants of the ongoing ImmuneRACE study and from 950 to 1,500 subjects provided by 6 global collaborators. A de-identified subject ID, COVID-19 status, age in years and sex were almost always included in the sample metadata. Where available, HLA class I and class II types were taken from metadata supplied by the sample provider and were not determined by assay-based typing. Broad study findings and their caveats: The quantity of clinical and demographic metadata differed by source and by participant and was supplied without curation.

The CDR3 has 13 amino acids, counting the end cysteine and phenylalanine. Of all the DNA, just the CDR3 is kept, 39 bases in frame from base 1. V is cut by 4 bases and J by 6 bases, and the space between the germline ends is 11 bases. CDR1 and CDR2 were assigned from the germline V gene as SGHAT and FQNNGV. TCRbeta CDR3 regions were amplified from genomic DNA using the immunoSEQ Assay, a bias-controlled multiplex PCR. As for the original processing: The number of nucleated cells in each sample was estimated by amplification of reference gene primers within the assay. To quantify the absolute abundance of each unique TCRbeta CDR3 rearrangement, sequence reads were collapsed and filtered. For each sample, productive Simpson clonality was calculated as the square root of Simpson's diversity index over productive rearrangements. TCRdb limited this immuneACCESS table to in-frame rearrangements with V and J called. A share of clones is missing; checked studies link under half to unresolved V genes, and the rest is unexplained. Clone size and V and J calls were adopted from that table, with D and trimming inferred from the DNA. In this sample the table shows some 180,000 clones, 75% to 85% of which occur a single time. The leading ten clones occupy about 7% of the sample.

Comments on this clone: This receptor's antigen is unknown. The sample holds no much larger clone one base away, and base qualities are not on file.

Collaborating institutions collected whole blood in K2EDTA tubes following their own protocols. For TCRbeta analysis, collaborators shipped samples as frozen whole blood, isolated PBMCs, or DNA extracted from either of those sample types. This TCR was recovered from a man between 60 and 75 years old with acute or convalescent COVID-19. Recombination linked TRBV11-2 to TRBJ2-3, with the identity of the D gene unclear. Sequenced input: peripheral blood. The CDR3 reads CASSSHTWDTQYF. The nucleotide sequence is given as TGTGCCAGCAGCTCACACACGTGGGATACGCAGTATTTT.